This T cell receptor (beta chain) was found in a study of T cell repertoires in cytomegalovirus infection. Study details: CMV epitopes that were recently identified and HLA-C-restricted were used alongside well-studied HLA-B-restricted ones. Findings and limits, study-wide: CMV-specific TCR beta clonotypes restricted by HLA-C were the ones dominating the ex vivo response. Summed public TCR beta family frequency identified CMV carriers bearing the relevant HLA.

Looked up from germline, CDR1 is MNHEY and CDR2 is SMNVEV (reference sequence). After removal of 0 bases from V and 4 bases from J, the junction contained 6 bases not matched to a gene. There are 16 residues in the CDR3. TCRdb redid the calling of the reads with MiXCR, one entry per CDR3 protein. The sample includes 830,000 or so distinct CDR3 sequences, around a third of them seen just once. As regards this clonotype: Its antigen remains unknown.

The receptor was derived from a human donor in good health (CMV status not recorded). Some clones in this sample may be carry-over from other donors' samples. This sample comprised cultured CD8+ T cells from PBMCs, obtained from culture after CMV antigen stimulation. This sequence joins TRBV27 and TRBJ2-1; TRBD1 aligns across 7 bases. The CDR3 reads CASSLSKGALYNEQFF. Here the CDR3 DNA reads TGTGCCAGCAGTTTATCGAAGGGGGCCCTTTACAATGAGCAGTTCTTC.